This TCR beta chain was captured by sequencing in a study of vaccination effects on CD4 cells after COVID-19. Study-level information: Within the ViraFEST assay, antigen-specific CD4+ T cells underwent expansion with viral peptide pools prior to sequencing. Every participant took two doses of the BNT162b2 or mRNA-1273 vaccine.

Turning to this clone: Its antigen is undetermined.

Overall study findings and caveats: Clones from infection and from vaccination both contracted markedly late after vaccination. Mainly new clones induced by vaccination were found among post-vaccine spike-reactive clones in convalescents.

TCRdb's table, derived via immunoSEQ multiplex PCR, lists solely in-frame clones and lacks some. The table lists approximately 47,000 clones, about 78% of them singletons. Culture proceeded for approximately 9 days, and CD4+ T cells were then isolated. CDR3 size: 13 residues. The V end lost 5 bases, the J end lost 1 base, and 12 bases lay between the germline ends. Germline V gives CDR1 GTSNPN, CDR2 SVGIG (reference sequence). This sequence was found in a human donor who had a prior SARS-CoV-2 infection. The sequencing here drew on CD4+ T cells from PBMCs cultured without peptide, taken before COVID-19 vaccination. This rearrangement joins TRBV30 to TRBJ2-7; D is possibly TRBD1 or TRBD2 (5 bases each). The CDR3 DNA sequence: TGTGCCTGGCGGGACCCCCGGTCCTACGAGCAGTACTTC. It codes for CAWRDPRSYEQYF.